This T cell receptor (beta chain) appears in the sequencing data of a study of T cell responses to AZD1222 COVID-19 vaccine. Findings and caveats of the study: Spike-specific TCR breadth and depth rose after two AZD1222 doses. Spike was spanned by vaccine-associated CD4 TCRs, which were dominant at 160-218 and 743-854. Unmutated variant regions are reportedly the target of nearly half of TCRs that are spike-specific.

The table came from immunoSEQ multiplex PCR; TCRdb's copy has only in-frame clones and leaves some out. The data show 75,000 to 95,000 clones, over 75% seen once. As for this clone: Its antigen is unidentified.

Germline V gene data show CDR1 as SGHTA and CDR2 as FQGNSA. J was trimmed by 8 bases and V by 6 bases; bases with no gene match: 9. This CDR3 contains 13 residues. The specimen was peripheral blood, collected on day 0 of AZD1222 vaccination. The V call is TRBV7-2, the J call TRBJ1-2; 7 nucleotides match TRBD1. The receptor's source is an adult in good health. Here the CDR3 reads CASRKTGAGGYTF. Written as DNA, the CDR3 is TGTGCCAGCAGAAAAACAGGGGCGGGAGGCTACACCTTC. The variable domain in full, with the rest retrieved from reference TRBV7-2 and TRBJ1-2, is GAGVSQSPSNKVTEKGKDVELRCDPISGHTALYWYRQSLGQGLEFLIYFQGNSAPDKSGLPSDRFSAERTGGSVSTLTIQRTQQEDSAVYLCASRKTGAGGYTFGSGTRLTVV.